This passage covers 14 T cell receptor beta chains from one sample sequenced in a study of CD8+ T cells in alopecia areata. Researchers took lesional scalp punch biopsies and peripheral blood from people who were alopecia areata patients. RNA extraction was followed by reverse transcription into cDNA, which acted as the sequencing template. Repertoires were generated with immunoSEQ multiplex PCR, while TCRdb's copy carries only in-frame clones and drops some. This table has more than 11,000 clones, 50% to 60% appearing once. The material was skin, obtained at week 0. Source of these receptors: a human donor with alopecia areata.

The chain links TRBV9 to TRBJ2-5; 12 bases are a match to TRBD2. The ends lost 2 bases at V and 4 bases at J; junction bases unmatched: 3. From germline, CDR1 is SGDLS and CDR2 YYNGEE. CDR3 size: 15 residues. CDR3 residues: CASSVGTSGRETQYF. The CDR3 coding sequence is TGTGCCAGCAGCGTGGGGACTAGCGGGCGAGAGACCCAGTACTTC.

By its share, this clone is medium-sized (0.01 to 0.1%). The V gene is TRBV5-1, the J gene TRBJ2-1, with TRBD2 matching over 14 bases. Germline V gene data show CDR1 as SGHRS and CDR2 as YFSETQ. The CDR3 totals 17 residues. V shed 4 bases, J shed 5 bases, and the junction held 8 bases outside the gene matches. The CDR3, as DNA: TGCGCCAGCAGCCCCGGACTAGCGGGGGGCCTCCACAATGAGCAGTTCTTC. Translating gives CASSPGLAGGLHNEQFF.

The chain's CDR3 is CATRTAGTDNYGYTF. CDR3 nucleotides: TGTGCCACCAGAACCGCCGGGACTGACAACTATGGCTACACCTTC. V gene TRBV15 combines with J gene TRBJ1-2; maybe TRBD1 (5 bases). Germline V lookup: CDR1 LNHNV, CDR2 YYDKDF (reference sequence). This CDR3 is built from 15 residues. V was cut by 6 bases and J by 2 bases, with 16 bases left in between.

The rearrangement joins TRBV6-4 to TRBJ2-2; D uncertain. This CDR3 is built from 15 residues. V shed 0 bases and J shed 8 bases, with 13 bases lying between them. Germline CDR1 MRHNA, CDR2 SNTAGT. CDR3 nucleotide sequence: TGTGCCAGCAGTGACTCGGCAGTTTCATCAGGGGAGCTGTTTTTT. It yields the protein CASSDSAVSSGELFF.

The chain joins TRBV7-2 to TRBJ2-6; D not resolved. Germline CDR1 and CDR2: SGHTA and FQGNSA. This CDR3 has 17 residues. V shed 0 bases and J shed 3 bases, with 12 bases lying between them. The CDR3 is CASSLAGVPSGANVLTF. CDR3 sequence (DNA): TGTGCCAGCAGCTTAGCAGGAGTTCCGAGTGGGGCCAACGTCCTGACTTTC.

The chain uses TRBV2 and TRBJ2-5, with 10 nucleotides matching TRBD1. This CDR3 is built from 13 residues. The V segment lost 4 bases and the J segment 7 bases; nucleotides outside the gene matches: 3. Germline values: CDR1 SNHLY, CDR2 FYNNEI. Written as DNA, the CDR3 is TGTGCCAGCAGTGGGGACAGGGGAGTGACCCAGTACTTC. It yields the protein CASSGDRGVTQYF.

V is TRBV5-1 and J is TRBJ1-1, with TRBD1 identical over 7 bases. Germline-derived CDR1 and CDR2 are SGHRS and YFSETQ. J was trimmed by 3 bases and V by 0 bases; bases with no gene match: 2. The length of the CDR3 is 14 residues. This CDR3 reads CASSLEGGYTEAFF. The DNA for the CDR3 is TGCGCCAGCAGCTTGGAAGGGGGCTACACTGAAGCTTTCTTT.

V and J are TRBV9 and TRBJ1-1; D not resolved. The V gene's germline CDR1 is SGDLS and CDR2 YYNGEE. The germline V and J ends were trimmed by 0 bases and 3 bases, with 18 bases remaining between them. This CDR3 has 17 amino acids. The CDR3 nucleotides read TGTGCCAGCAGCGTAGAACCAGTCCTCCACGGAGACACTGAAGCTTTCTTT. Translated, it gives CASSVEPVLHGDTEAFF.

The chain recombines TRBV11-1 with TRBJ2-2, with D possibly matching TRBD1 (5 bases). Trimming removed 5 bases from V and 1 base from J, with 14 bases in between. Germline V gene lookup returns CDR1 SGHAT and CDR2 FQDESV (reference sequence). The CDR3 totals 16 residues. CDR3 DNA sequence: TGTGCCAGCAGCCAAAGGAATACAGGGAACACCGGGGAGCTGTTTTTT. Residues: CASSQRNTGNTGELFF.

This clone was counted a single time. The chain carries TRBV5-4 and TRBJ1-6; D uncertain. Trimming shortened V by 4 bases and J by 6 bases, and 14 bases separated the two germline ends. CDR1 is SGHNT and CDR2 is YYREEE in the germline V gene (reference sequence). The CDR3 length is 15 residues. CDR3 DNA sequence: TGTGCCAGCAGCCAAGGCGGGCAGTTTAATTCACCCCTCCACTTT. Protein product: CASSQGGQFNSPLHF.

V gene TRBV7-9 combines with J gene TRBJ1-6, with D tentatively TRBD1 (6 bases). CDR3 length: 17 residues. The germline CDR1 and CDR2 sequences are SEHNR and FQNEAQ (reference sequence). The V end was cut by 2 bases, the J end by 9 bases, with 20 bases between. The CDR3 region has the DNA TGTGCCAGCAGCTTAATCCCCGGCAGGGGCAGGCCTTCACCCCTCCACTTT. It codes for CASSLIPGRGRPSPLHF.

This clone is judged medium-sized. The chain is built from TRBV30 and TRBJ1-2; perhaps TRBD1 as D (5 bases). Trimming stripped 1 base from V and 8 bases from J, with 11 bases between. CDR1 and CDR2 (germline): GTSNPN, SVGIG (reference sequence). The CDR3 covers 12 residues. Written as DNA, the CDR3 is TGTGCCTGGAGTGACGGGGCTTGGGGCTACACCTTC. The encoded protein is CAWSDGAWGYTF.

The table lists this clone with a few counts. This chain links TRBV10-3 with TRBJ1-1; the D gene is possibly TRBD1 (6 bases). Germline-derived CDR1 and CDR2 are ENHRY and SYGVKD. V was cut by 3 bases and J by 1 base, with 9 bases left in between. This CDR3 spans 14 amino acids. The CDR3 coding sequence is TGTGCCATCAGTGATACAGGGAGGAACACTGAAGCTTTCTTT. Encoded protein: CAISDTGRNTEAFF.

This chain connects TRBV19 to TRBJ1-2; maybe TRBD1 (5 bases). The germline V gene encodes CDR1 LNHDA and CDR2 SQIVND (reference sequence). The CDR3 is made up of 13 amino acids. Trimming left V 7 bases short and J 4 bases short, with 13 bases between. The CDR3 DNA follows: TGTGCCAGTATCTCGCAGGGAGTCTATGGCTACACCTTC. Translation: CASISQGVYGYTF.